These 30 T cell receptor beta chains were all obtained from the same sample, sequenced in a study of blood T cell repertoires in COVID-19. Produced via immunoSEQ multiplex PCR; TCRdb's table is partial and in-frame only. Of 300,000 to 450,000 clones listed, roughly nine tenths are singletons. Sequenced material: peripheral blood. The receptors were gathered from a woman in her sixties or seventies with COVID-19, enrolled during active disease.

The chain recombines TRBV19 with TRBJ2-5, with 7 bases that match TRBD1. The CDR3 extends over 16 amino acids. Trimming removed 7 bases from V and 5 bases from J; junction bases left unmatched: 16. Germline V gene sequence: CDR1 LNHDA, CDR2 SQIVND (reference sequence). The CDR3 loop is CASTSEGNRGGETQYF. The CDR3 region has the DNA TGTGCCAGTACCTCTGAGGGCAACAGGGGCGGGGAGACCCAGTACTTC.

This clone occurred once. Other DNA sequences within the sample encode an identical CDR3. The chain links TRBV5-1 to TRBJ2-6, with D unresolved. This CDR3 spans 15 amino acids. The V gene lost 1 base and the J gene lost 1 base, with 6 bases spanning the gap. Germline V gene sequence: CDR1 SGHRS, CDR2 YFSETQ. CDR3 protein: CASSLLGSGANVLTF. The CDR3 region has the DNA TGCGCCAGCAGCTTGCTCGGGTCTGGGGCCAACGTCCTGACTTTC.

The V and J genes are TRBV11-2 and TRBJ2-1, with 10 positions matching TRBD2. J gave up 5 bases and V 1 base, and 8 bases lay outside the gene matches. Germline-derived CDR1 and CDR2 are SGHAT and FQNNGV. This CDR3 has 17 amino acids. As DNA, the CDR3 is TGTGCCAGCAGCTTAGCAATCATAGCGGGGGGTAACAATGAGCAGTTCTTC. It translates to CASSLAIIAGGNNEQFF.

This chain uses TRBV6-6 with TRBJ1-1; TRBD1 aligns across 8 bases. Trimming took 5 bases from V and 4 from J; bases not matched to a gene: 9. CDR3 length: 15 residues. CDR1 and CDR2 (germline): MNHNY, SVGAGI (reference sequence). CDR3 sequence reads: CASSPPGQAGTEAFF. The CDR3 nucleotides are TGTGCCAGCAGTCCGCCGGGACAGGCGGGCACTGAAGCTTTCTTT.

The chain links TRBV18 to TRBJ1-2; tentatively, D is TRBD1 (5 bases). Trimming shortened V by 3 bases and J by 6 bases, and 17 bases separated the two germline ends. The germline gives CDR1 KGHSH, CDR2 LQKENI. The CDR3 consists of 15 residues. The chain's CDR3 is CASSPPAGRSDGYTF. The CDR3 DNA sequence: TGTGCCAGCTCACCGCCGGCAGGGAGGTCCGATGGCTACACCTTC.

This clone has only a few counts. The chain combines TRBV12-3 or TRBV12-4 with TRBJ1-5; 10 bases agree with TRBD1. J lost 5 bases, V lost 11 bases, and 6 bases had no gene match. This CDR3 has 13 residues. The CDR3 nucleotides are TGTGCCTGCTCCGGGACAGGGGATCAGCCCCAGCATTTT. Translating it yields CACSGTGDQPQHF.

The rearrangement joins TRBV3-1 (or the pseudogene TRBV3-2) to TRBJ2-3; D is unclear. The CDR3 covers 16 residues. V shed 4 bases and J shed 2 bases, with 16 bases lying between them. Germline CDR1 is LGHDT and CDR2 is YNNKEL (reference sequence). The CDR3 region is CASSLLGSAATDTQYF. DNA for the CDR3: TGTGCCAGCAGCCTTCTTGGGTCTGCGGCCACAGATACGCAGTATTTT.

This clone was detected only a few times. The J gene is TRBJ2-7, the V gene TRBV3-1 (or the pseudogene TRBV3-2); 10 nucleotides line up with TRBD1. Germline-derived CDR1 and CDR2 are LGHDT and YNNKEL (reference sequence). Losses at the gene ends were 7 bases for V and 6 bases for J; bases not matched to a gene: 3. The CDR3 is 12 residues long. In nucleotides, the CDR3 is TGTGCCAGCAAAGACAGGGGGCCCGAGCAGTACTTC. Its translation is CASKDRGPEQYF.

The chain employs TRBV3-1 (or the pseudogene TRBV3-2) and TRBJ1-1; D gene unclear. The CDR3 totals 15 residues. In germline, CDR1 is LGHDT, CDR2 YNNKEL (reference sequence). V was cut by 4 bases and J by 1 base, with 13 bases left in between. CDR3: CASSPHAETNTEAFF. The CDR3 DNA is TGTGCCAGCAGCCCCCACGCGGAGACGAACACTGAAGCTTTCTTT.

This clone has a handful of counts. Here the CDR3 DNA reads TGTGCCAGCAGTTTCTGGGACAGTGGAAACACCATATATTTT. Protein: CASSFWDSGNTIYF. This rearrangement joins TRBV2 to TRBJ1-3; TRBD1 matches 7 bases. Per germline, CDR1 SNHLY and CDR2 FYNNEI. The CDR3 spans 14 residues. The trim removed 5 bases at V and 3 bases at J, leaving 4 bases unmatched.

The chain recombines TRBV2 with TRBJ2-1; D gene uncertain. Trimming removed 3 bases at V and 5 bases at J, with 8 bases between. Looked up from germline, CDR1 is SNHLY and CDR2 is FYNNEI. The CDR3 contains 13 residues. The CDR3 DNA sequence: TGTGCCAGCAGTGAGGTTGGCCACAATGAGCAGTTCTTC. Amino acids: CASSEVGHNEQFF.

The chain uses TRBV27 and TRBJ2-7, with D possibly TRBD1 on 5 matching bases. The CDR3 sequence is 14 residues long. V lost 5 bases to trimming and J lost 1 base, with 12 bases between them. Germline CDR1 is MNHEY and CDR2 is SMNVEV (reference sequence). CDR3 sequence: CASSPHDSSYEQYF. The CDR3 nucleotides are TGTGCCAGCAGTCCACACGACAGTTCCTACGAGCAGTACTTC.

A single count supports this clone. V gene TRBV7-9 combines with J gene TRBJ2-5; 11 nucleotides align to TRBD2. The CDR3 length is 16 residues. J lost 2 bases, V lost 4 bases, and 6 bases had no gene match. Germline CDR1 is SEHNR and CDR2 is FQNEAQ (reference sequence). CDR3 in amino acids: CASSSGTSGNQETQYF. CDR3 DNA: TGTGCCAGCAGCTCAGGGACTAGCGGTAATCAAGAGACCCAGTACTTC.

The rearrangement uses TRBV19 and TRBJ2-1; 8 bases map to TRBD2. CDR1 and CDR2 from the germline V gene are LNHDA and SQIVND (reference sequence). The CDR3 runs to 18 residues. J lost 3 bases, V lost 7 bases, and 17 bases had no gene match. As DNA, the CDR3 is TGTGCCAGTATTACCAAGGGGGGTAGCGGGGTCGGCTACAATGAGCAGTTCTTC. Residues: CASITKGGSGVGYNEQFF.

This rearrangement joins TRBV9 to TRBJ2-7, with D maybe TRBD2 (5 bases). The germline gives CDR1 SGDLS, CDR2 YYNGEE. This CDR3 comprises 14 residues. V was clipped by 3 bases and J by 2 bases, with 12 bases between them. CDR3 coding DNA: TGTGCCAGCAGCGCTGGACTCGATACCTACGAGCAGTACTTC. Residues: CASSAGLDTYEQYF.

The chain recombines TRBV19 with TRBJ1-5; D remains ambiguous. Germline V gene data show CDR1 as LNHDA and CDR2 as SQIVND (reference sequence). The CDR3 sequence is 15 residues long. Trimming left V 11 bases short and J 5 bases short, with 22 bases between. The CDR3 sequence is CAGPGSKPVHQPQHF. DNA of the CDR3: TGTGCCGGCCCGGGGAGTAAACCCGTTCATCAGCCCCAGCATTTT.

Regarding this clone: This sample includes further DNA sequences coding for the same CDR3. V is TRBV18 and J is TRBJ2-5, with D perhaps TRBD1 (5 bases). CDR1 is KGHSH, CDR2 LQKENI, per germline. With 6 bases removed from V and 1 base from J, the gap between germline ends came to 9 bases. The CDR3 runs to 13 residues. The CDR3 coding sequence is TGTGCCAGCTCCCAGGGCGCCCAAGAGACCCAGTACTTC. Protein: CASSQGAQETQYF.

The chain combines TRBV7-9 with TRBJ2-7, with D maybe TRBD1 (6 bases). V was pared by 1 base and J by 6 bases, with 19 bases between. The germline V gene encodes CDR1 SEHNR and CDR2 FQNEAQ (reference sequence). CDR3 length: 16 amino acids. CDR3 region: CASSLEQGQGKGEQYF. The DNA of the CDR3 is TGTGCCAGCAGCTTAGAACAGGGACAAGGAAAAGGCGAGCAGTACTTC.

The CDR3 is CASSLDGVPYEQYF. CDR3 DNA: TGTGCCAGCAGCTTAGACGGGGTGCCCTACGAGCAGTACTTC. The genes are TRBV7-2 and TRBJ2-7; possible D gene TRBD2, 5 bases. CDR3 size: 14 residues. Germline CDR1 SGHTA, CDR2 FQGNSA. With 1 base removed from V and 2 bases from J, the gap between germline ends came to 9 bases.

The chain joins TRBV24-1 to TRBJ1-2; unclear D gene. From germline, CDR1 is KGHDR and CDR2 SFDVKD. Between the trimmed V and J ends, which lost 5 bases and 4 bases, there was a span of 10 bases. The CDR3 has 13 residues. The CDR3 DNA reads as TGTGCCACCAGTGCAGGAGGGTCCTATGGCTACACCTTC. Its protein is CATSAGGSYGYTF.

This clone occurred once. The rearrangement uses TRBV5-6 and TRBJ1-2, with a weak D call TRBD1 (6 bases). Germline values: CDR1 SGHDT, CDR2 YYEEEE. V was clipped by 5 bases and J by 7 bases, with 21 bases between them. The CDR3 spans 15 residues. In DNA form, the CDR3 reads TGTGCCAGCAGAGTATGGGGAGGGGGTACTGGTGGCTACACCTTC. It encodes CASRVWGGGTGGYTF.

CDR3 sequence (DNA): TGCGCCAGCAGCACCTCGGACAGAAAAGAGACCCAGTACTTC. Amino acids: CASSTSDRKETQYF. The rearrangement joins TRBV5-1 to TRBJ2-5, with D perhaps matching TRBD1 (6 bases). Germline lookup yields CDR1 SGHRS and CDR2 YFSETQ. Trimming cost V 4 bases and J 3 bases, with 13 bases left between them. The CDR3 is made up of 14 amino acids. The variable domain in full, with the rest retrieved from reference TRBV5-1 and TRBJ2-5, is KAGVTQTPRYLIKTRGQQVTLSCSPISGHRSVSWYQQTPGQGLQFLFEYFSETQRNKGNFPGRFSGRQFSNSRSEMNVSTLELGDSALYLCASSTSDRKETQYFGPGTRLLVL.

The chain employs TRBV6-6 and TRBJ2-1; TRBD2 might be the D (6 bases). V was shortened by 6 bases and J by 6 bases, with 12 bases between the two germline ends. The CDR3 extends over 13 amino acids. Germline lookup yields CDR1 MNHNY and CDR2 SVGAGI (reference sequence). Here the CDR3 reads CASSSGVRNEQFF. CDR3 nucleotides: TGTGCCAGCAGCTCGGGAGTTCGCAATGAGCAGTTCTTC.

This clone has just a few counts. J is TRBJ1-1 and V is TRBV5-1; 9 nucleotides agree with TRBD1. CDR3 size: 13 residues. V shed 7 bases and J 6 bases; nucleotides not matched to a gene: 7. CDR1 and CDR2 from the germline V gene are SGHRS and YFSETQ. The CDR3 nucleotides read TGCGCCAGCCGGGACCGGGACAGGGCTGAAGCTTTCTTT. This encodes CASRDRDRAEAFF.

CDR3: CASSIRTGGRVTEAFF. The DNA of the CDR3 is TGCGCCAGCAGCATCCGGACAGGGGGCCGAGTCACTGAAGCTTTCTTT. The J gene is TRBJ1-1, the V gene TRBV5-1; TRBD1 agrees at 11 bases. The CDR3 runs 16 residues. Germline CDR1 reads SGHRS; CDR2 reads YFSETQ. The V segment lost 4 bases and the J segment 4 bases; nucleotides outside the gene matches: 9. The complete variable domain, with remaining parts taken from reference TRBV5-1 and TRBJ1-1, reads KAGVTQTPRYLIKTRGQQVTLSCSPISGHRSVSWYQQTPGQGLQFLFEYFSETQRNKGNFPGRFSGRQFSNSRSEMNVSTLELGDSALYLCASSIRTGGRVTEAFFGQGTRLTVV.

The J gene is TRBJ1-2, the V gene TRBV15; possible D gene TRBD1, 5 bases. Trimming removed 0 bases at V and 4 bases at J, with 9 bases between. The CDR3 sequence is 14 residues long. Germline CDR1 LNHNV, CDR2 YYDKDF (reference sequence). For the CDR3, the DNA is TGTGCCACCAGCAGAGATAGGCAGGGCTATGGCTACACCTTC. It translates to CATSRDRQGYGYTF.

The gene calls are TRBV9 and TRBJ1-2, with TRBD1 matching over 8 bases. The CDR3 length is 15 residues. Germline CDR1 SGDLS, CDR2 YYNGEE. Germline trimming cut 4 bases from V and 7 bases from J; bases unmatched to any gene: 12. This CDR3 reads CASSLGPGQGGGYTF. The DNA for the CDR3 is TGTGCCAGCAGCCTAGGCCCTGGACAGGGCGGTGGCTACACCTTC. The full variable domain, in which reference TRBV9 and TRBJ1-2 provide the parts outside the CDR3, is DSGVTQTPKHLITATGQRVTLRCSPRSGDLSVYWYQQSLDQGLQFLIQYYNGEERAKGNILERFSAQQFPDLHSELNLSSLELGDSALYFCASSLGPGQGGGYTFGSGTRLTVV.

The chain is built from TRBV2 and TRBJ2-5; TRBD1 agrees at 12 bases. The V and J ends lost 10 bases and 5 bases, in that order; junction bases with no gene match: 2. The CDR3 extends over 12 amino acids. Germline V gene lookup returns CDR1 SNHLY and CDR2 FYNNEI. Here the CDR3 reads CAKGTGGETQYF. The CDR3 bases are TGTGCCAAGGGGACAGGGGGCGAGACCCAGTACTTC.

The V gene is TRBV7-8, the J gene TRBJ1-1; D possibly corresponds to TRBD1 (6 bases). In germline, CDR1 is SGHVS, CDR2 FQNEAQ. Trimming stripped 3 bases from V and 2 bases from J, with 13 bases between. The CDR3 is 15 residues long. CDR3 nucleotides: TGTGCCAGCAGCTTGACCGGGACAATCAACACTGAAGCTTTCTTT. This encodes CASSLTGTINTEAFF.

The rearrangement uses TRBV7-6 and TRBJ2-1; the match to TRBD2 covers 9 bases. Germline V gives CDR1 SGHVS, CDR2 FNYEAQ. The trim removed 1 base at V and 2 bases at J, leaving 6 bases unmatched. The CDR3 totals 17 residues. This CDR3 reads CASSLGGGANTYNEQFF. CDR3 coding DNA: TGTGCCAGCAGCTTAGGCGGGGGGGCAAATACCTACAATGAGCAGTTCTTC.